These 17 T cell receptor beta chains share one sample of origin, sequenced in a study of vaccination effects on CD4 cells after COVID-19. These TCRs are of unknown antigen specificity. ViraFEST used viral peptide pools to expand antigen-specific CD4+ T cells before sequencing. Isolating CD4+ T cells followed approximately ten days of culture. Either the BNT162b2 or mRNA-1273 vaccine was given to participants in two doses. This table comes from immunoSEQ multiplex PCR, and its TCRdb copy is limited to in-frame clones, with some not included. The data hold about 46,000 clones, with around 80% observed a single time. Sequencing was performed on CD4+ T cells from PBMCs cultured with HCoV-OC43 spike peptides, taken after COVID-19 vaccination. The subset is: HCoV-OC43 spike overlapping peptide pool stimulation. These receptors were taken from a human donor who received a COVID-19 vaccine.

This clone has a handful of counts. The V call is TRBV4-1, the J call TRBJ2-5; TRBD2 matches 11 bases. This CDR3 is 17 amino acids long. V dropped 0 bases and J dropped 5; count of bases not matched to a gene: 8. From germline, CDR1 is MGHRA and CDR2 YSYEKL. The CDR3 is CASSQEIELAGEETQYF. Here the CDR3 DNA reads TGCGCCAGCAGCCAAGAAATCGAACTAGCGGGAGAGGAGACCCAGTACTTC.

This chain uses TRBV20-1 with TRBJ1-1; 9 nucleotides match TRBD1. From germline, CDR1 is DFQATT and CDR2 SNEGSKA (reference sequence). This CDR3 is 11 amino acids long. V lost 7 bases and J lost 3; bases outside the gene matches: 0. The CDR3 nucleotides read TGCAGTGGACAGGGGGACACTGAAGCTTTCTTT. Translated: CSGQGDTEAFF.

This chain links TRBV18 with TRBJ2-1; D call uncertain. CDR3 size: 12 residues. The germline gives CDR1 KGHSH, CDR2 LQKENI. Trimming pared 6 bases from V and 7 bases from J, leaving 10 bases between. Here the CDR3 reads CASSPLGNEQFF. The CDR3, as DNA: TGTGCCAGCTCCCCTTTGGGGAATGAGCAGTTCTTC.

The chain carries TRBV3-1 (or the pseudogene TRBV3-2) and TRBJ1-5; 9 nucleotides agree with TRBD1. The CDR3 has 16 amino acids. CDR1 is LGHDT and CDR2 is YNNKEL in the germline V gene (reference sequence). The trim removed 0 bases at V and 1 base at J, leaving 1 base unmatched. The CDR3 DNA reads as TGTGCCAGCAGCCAAGAGGACAGGGGAAGCAATCAGCCCCAGCATTTT. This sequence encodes CASSQEDRGSNQPQHF.

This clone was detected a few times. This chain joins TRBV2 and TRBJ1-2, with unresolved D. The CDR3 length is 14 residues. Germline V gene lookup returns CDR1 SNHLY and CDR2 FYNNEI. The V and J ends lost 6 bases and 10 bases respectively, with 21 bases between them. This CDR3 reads CASRAVAHTFDYTF. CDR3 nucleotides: TGTGCCAGCAGGGCCGTGGCGCATACCTTCGACTACACCTTC.

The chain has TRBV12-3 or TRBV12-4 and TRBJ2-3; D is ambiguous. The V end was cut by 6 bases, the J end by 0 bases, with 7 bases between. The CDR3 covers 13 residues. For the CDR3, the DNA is TGTGCCAGCAGACGTACCAGCACAGATACGCAGTATTTT. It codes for CASRRTSTDTQYF.

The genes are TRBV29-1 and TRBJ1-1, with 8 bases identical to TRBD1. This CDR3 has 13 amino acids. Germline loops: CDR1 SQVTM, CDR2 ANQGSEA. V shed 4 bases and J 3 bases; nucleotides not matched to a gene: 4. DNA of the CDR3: TGCAGCGTTGGGCAGGGGGCATACACTGAAGCTTTCTTT. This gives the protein CSVGQGAYTEAFF.

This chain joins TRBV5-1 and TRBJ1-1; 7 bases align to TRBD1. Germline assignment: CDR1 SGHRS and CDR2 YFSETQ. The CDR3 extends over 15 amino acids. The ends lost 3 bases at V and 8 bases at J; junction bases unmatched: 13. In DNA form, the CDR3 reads TGCGCCAGCAGCTACCGGTCCGACAGGGTAGCAGAAGCTTTCTTT. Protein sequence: CASSYRSDRVAEAFF.

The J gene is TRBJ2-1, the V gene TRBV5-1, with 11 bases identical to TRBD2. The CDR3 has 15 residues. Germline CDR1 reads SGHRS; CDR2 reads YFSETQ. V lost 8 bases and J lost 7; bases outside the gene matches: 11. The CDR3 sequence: CASRLTSGSRNEQFF. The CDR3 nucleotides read TGCGCCAGTCGGCTCACTAGCGGGAGTCGGAATGAGCAGTTCTTC.

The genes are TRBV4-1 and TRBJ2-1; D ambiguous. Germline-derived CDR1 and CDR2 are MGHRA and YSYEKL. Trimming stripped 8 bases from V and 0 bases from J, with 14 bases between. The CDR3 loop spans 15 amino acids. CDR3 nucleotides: TGCGCCAGCCGCCCAACGGGTAACTCCTACAATGAGCAGTTCTTC. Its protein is CASRPTGNSYNEQFF.

This chain's CDR3 is CASMGGNPTYNEQFF. The CDR3, as DNA: TGTGCCAGCATGGGCGGGAACCCAACCTACAATGAGCAGTTCTTC. V gene TRBV5-4 combines with J gene TRBJ2-1, with a weak D call TRBD2 (6 bases). CDR3 length: 15 residues. The germline V and J ends were trimmed by 6 bases and 2 bases, with 15 bases remaining between them. Germline CDR1 reads SGHNT; CDR2 reads YYREEE (reference sequence).

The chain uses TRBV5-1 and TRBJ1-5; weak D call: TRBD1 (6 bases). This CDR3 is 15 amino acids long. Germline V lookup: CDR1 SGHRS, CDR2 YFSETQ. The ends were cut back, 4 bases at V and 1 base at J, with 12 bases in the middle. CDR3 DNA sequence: TGCGCCAGCAGCCCCGGGACAAGCAGCAATCAGCCCCAGCATTTT. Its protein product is CASSPGTSSNQPQHF.

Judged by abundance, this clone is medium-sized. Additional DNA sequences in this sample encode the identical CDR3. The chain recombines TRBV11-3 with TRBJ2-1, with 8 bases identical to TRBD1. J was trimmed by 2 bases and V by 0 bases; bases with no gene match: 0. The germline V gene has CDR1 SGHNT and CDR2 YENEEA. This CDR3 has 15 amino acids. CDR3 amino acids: CASSLEQGAYNEQFF. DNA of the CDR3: TGTGCCAGCAGCTTAGAACAGGGGGCCTACAATGAGCAGTTCTTC.

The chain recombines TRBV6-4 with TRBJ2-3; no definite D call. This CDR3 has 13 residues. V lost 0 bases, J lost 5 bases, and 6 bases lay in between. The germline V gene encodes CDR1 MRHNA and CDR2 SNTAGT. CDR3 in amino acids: CASSDSWRDTQYF. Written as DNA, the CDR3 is TGTGCCAGCAGTGACTCATGGAGAGATACGCAGTATTTT.

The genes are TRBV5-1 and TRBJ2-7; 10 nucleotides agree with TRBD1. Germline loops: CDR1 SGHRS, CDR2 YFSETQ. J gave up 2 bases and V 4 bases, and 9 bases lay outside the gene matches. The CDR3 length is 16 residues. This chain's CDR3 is CASSLAPGTGAYEQYF. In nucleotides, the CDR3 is TGCGCCAGCAGCCTCGCCCCCGGGACAGGGGCCTACGAGCAGTACTTC. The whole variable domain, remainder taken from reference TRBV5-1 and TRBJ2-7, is KAGVTQTPRYLIKTRGQQVTLSCSPISGHRSVSWYQQTPGQGLQFLFEYFSETQRNKGNFPGRFSGRQFSNSRSEMNVSTLELGDSALYLCASSLAPGTGAYEQYFGPGTRLTVT.

The CDR3 bases are TGTGCCAGCAGTGAACTCGGCAGTGATGGAAACACCATATATTTT. Translation gives CASSELGSDGNTIYF. The V call is TRBV6-1, the J call TRBJ1-3, with D uncertain. Germline V gives CDR1 MNHNS, CDR2 SASEGT. There are 15 residues in the CDR3. The V end lost 2 bases, the J end lost 3 bases, and 11 bases lay between the germline ends.

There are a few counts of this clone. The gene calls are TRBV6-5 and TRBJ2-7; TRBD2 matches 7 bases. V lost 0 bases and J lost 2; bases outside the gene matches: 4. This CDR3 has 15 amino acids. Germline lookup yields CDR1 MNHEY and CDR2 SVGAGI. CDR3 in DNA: TGTGCCAGCAGTTACTCGACGGGACTAACCTACGAGCAGTACTTC. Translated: CASSYSTGLTYEQYF.